This is a list of T cell receptor beta chains from one sample in a study of CD8+ T cells in alopecia areata. The data were produced by immunoSEQ multiplex PCR, yet TCRdb's version contains in-frame clones alone and is incomplete. Altogether about 150,000 clones are present, about 56% being singletons, with the ten largest covering 15% to 20%. The material was CD8+ T cells sorted from blood, obtained at week 4, from a patient treated with tofacitinib. These receptors all stem from a human donor with alopecia areata. Each CDR3 is given with its conserved first and last residue. The D gene is left open where the match is weak. Only some rows state a clone size, as once, few, many or a class for expanded clones.

clone_size: medium-sized; v_call: TRBV6-4; j_call: TRBJ2-1; d_call: TRBD2; cdr3_aa: CASSDKLAGSSEQFF; cdr3_nt: TGTGCCAGCAGTGACAAACTAGCGGGGTCAAGTGAGCAGTTCTTC
clone_size: -; v_call: TRBV6-4; j_call: TRBJ1-2; d_call: TRBD1; cdr3_aa: CASSQDRGRNYGYTF; cdr3_nt: TGTGCCAGCAGTCAGGACAGGGGGCGCAACTATGGCTACACCTTC
clone_size: -; v_call: TRBV18; j_call: TRBJ2-6; d_call: -; cdr3_aa: CASSPSQGANVLTF; cdr3_nt: TGTGCCAGCTCACCAAGCCAGGGGGCCAACGTCCTGACTTTC
clone_size: -; v_call: TRBV5-1; j_call: TRBJ2-1; d_call: TRBD1; cdr3_aa: CASSYPTGEQFF; cdr3_nt: TGCGCCAGCAGCTACCCGACAGGGGAGCAGTTCTTC
clone_size: few; v_call: TRBV7-2; j_call: TRBJ2-2; d_call: -; cdr3_aa: CASSLESRWGSTGELFF; cdr3_nt: TGTGCCAGCAGCTTAGAGTCCCGTTGGGGGAGCACCGGGGAGCTGTTTTTT
clone_size: -; v_call: TRBV27; j_call: TRBJ1-6; d_call: TRBD1; cdr3_aa: CASSLWGTGASPLHF; cdr3_nt: TGTGCCAGCAGTTTATGGGGGACAGGGGCTTCACCCCTCCACTTT
clone_size: -; v_call: TRBV6-4; j_call: TRBJ2-3; d_call: TRBD1; cdr3_aa: CASSGTGGADTQYF; cdr3_nt: TGTGCCAGCAGTGGGACAGGGGGCGCAGATACGCAGTATTTT
clone_size: -; v_call: TRBV7-9; j_call: TRBJ2-3; d_call: -; cdr3_aa: CATRGSGTDTQYF; cdr3_nt: TGTGCCACGCGTGGCAGCGGCACAGATACGCAGTATTTT
clone_size: few; v_call: TRBV29-1; j_call: TRBJ2-2; d_call: -; cdr3_aa: CSAYSVGELFF; cdr3_nt: TGCAGCGCCTACTCGGTCGGGGAGCTGTTTTTT
clone_size: -; v_call: TRBV9; j_call: TRBJ1-1; d_call: TRBD1; cdr3_aa: CASSETGDTEAFF; cdr3_nt: TGTGCCAGCAGCGAGACAGGGGACACTGAAGCTTTCTTT
clone_size: few; v_call: TRBV7-9; j_call: TRBJ1-2; d_call: -; cdr3_aa: CASSSTGTVYGYTF; cdr3_nt: TGTGCCAGCAGCTCTACAGGAACAGTTTATGGCTACACCTTC
clone_size: -; v_call: TRBV27; j_call: TRBJ2-1; d_call: TRBD1; cdr3_aa: CASSYYGQGADEQFF; cdr3_nt: TGTGCCAGCAGTTATTACGGACAGGGGGCCGATGAGCAGTTCTTC
clone_size: few; v_call: TRBV29-1; j_call: TRBJ1-2; d_call: -; cdr3_aa: CSVGPTVNYGYTF; cdr3_nt: TGCAGCGTTGGCCCGACAGTTAACTATGGCTACACCTTC
clone_size: -; v_call: TRBV5-4; j_call: TRBJ1-1; d_call: -; cdr3_aa: CASSLGTEAFF; cdr3_nt: TGTGCCAGCAGCTTGGGCACTGAAGCTTTCTTT
clone_size: many; v_call: TRBV15; j_call: TRBJ2-7; d_call: TRBD1; cdr3_aa: CATSRDRTGGYEQYF; cdr3_nt: TGTGCCACCAGCAGAGATCGGACAGGGGGCTACGAGCAGTACTTC
clone_size: -; v_call: TRBV13; j_call: TRBJ1-1; d_call: -; cdr3_aa: CASSLDRDTSNTEAFF; cdr3_nt: TGTGCCAGCAGTTTAGACCGGGACACCTCGAACACTGAAGCTTTCTTT
clone_size: few; v_call: TRBV29-1; j_call: TRBJ2-7; d_call: TRBD1; cdr3_aa: CSVERQGSTSYEQYF; cdr3_nt: TGCAGCGTTGAAAGACAGGGGAGCACCTCCTACGAGCAGTACTTC
clone_size: few; v_call: TRBV9; j_call: TRBJ1-4; d_call: -; cdr3_aa: CASSPRPGGEKLFF; cdr3_nt: TGTGCCAGCAGCCCCCGCCCGGGGGGCGAAAAACTGTTTTTT
clone_size: -; v_call: TRBV30; j_call: TRBJ1-2; d_call: -; cdr3_aa: CAWSSDRGGGYTF; cdr3_nt: TGTGCCTGGAGCTCTGACCGGGGAGGGGGCTACACCTTC
clone_size: -; v_call: TRBV6-1; j_call: TRBJ2-5; d_call: -; cdr3_aa: CASSEGIRIQLETQYF; cdr3_nt: TGTGCCAGCAGTGAAGGTATACGGATTCAATTAGAGACCCAGTACTTC
clone_size: -; v_call: TRBV9; j_call: TRBJ2-7; d_call: -; cdr3_aa: CASSVGGGNYEQYF; cdr3_nt: TGTGCCAGCAGCGTAGGAGGGGGGAACTACGAGCAGTACTTC
clone_size: -; v_call: TRBV7-9; j_call: TRBJ1-1; d_call: -; cdr3_aa: CASSRQTLNTEAFF; cdr3_nt: TGTGCCAGCAGCCGACAGACCCTAAACACTGAAGCTTTCTTT
clone_size: few; v_call: TRBV29-1; j_call: TRBJ1-1; d_call: -; cdr3_aa: CSVESGWGNTEAFF; cdr3_nt: TGCAGCGTTGAGTCGGGATGGGGGAACACTGAAGCTTTCTTT
clone_size: -; v_call: TRBV4-2; j_call: TRBJ1-6; d_call: -; cdr3_aa: CASSQDWGGPPLHF; cdr3_nt: TGTGCCAGCAGCCAAGATTGGGGCGGACCACCCCTCCACTTT
clone_size: -; v_call: TRBV9; j_call: TRBJ2-7; d_call: -; cdr3_aa: CASSVGTSEQYF; cdr3_nt: TGTGCCAGCAGCGTAGGAACATCCGAGCAGTACTTC
clone_size: -; v_call: TRBV13; j_call: TRBJ2-3; d_call: -; cdr3_aa: CASSWDSTTDTQYF; cdr3_nt: TGTGCCAGCAGCTGGGACTCAACCACAGATACGCAGTATTTT
clone_size: few; v_call: TRBV29-1; j_call: TRBJ2-2; d_call: TRBD1; cdr3_aa: CSVDRGTGELFF; cdr3_nt: TGCAGCGTTGACAGGGGGACCGGGGAGCTGTTTTTT
clone_size: -; v_call: TRBV6-1; j_call: TRBJ1-5; d_call: -; cdr3_aa: CASSEWEGYSNQPQHF; cdr3_nt: TGTGCCAGCAGTGAATGGGAGGGCTATAGCAATCAGCCCCAGCATTTT
clone_size: -; v_call: TRBV5-1; j_call: TRBJ2-7; d_call: TRBD1; cdr3_aa: CATRTGSGEQYF; cdr3_nt: TGCGCCACCCGGACAGGGTCCGGCGAGCAGTACTTC
clone_size: -; v_call: TRBV27; j_call: TRBJ2-2; d_call: -; cdr3_aa: CASGDGNTGELFF; cdr3_nt: TGTGCCAGCGGGGACGGGAACACCGGGGAGCTGTTTTTT
clone_size: -; v_call: TRBV6-5; j_call: TRBJ2-7; d_call: TRBD1; cdr3_aa: CASRRTGEGVEQYF; cdr3_nt: TGTGCCAGCAGGCGGACAGGGGAAGGCGTCGAGCAGTACTTC
clone_size: -; v_call: TRBV6-5; j_call: TRBJ2-6; d_call: -; cdr3_aa: CASGYGANVLTF; cdr3_nt: TGTGCTTCTGGGTACGGGGCCAACGTCCTGACTTTC
clone_size: -; v_call: TRBV6-6; j_call: TRBJ1-4; d_call: TRBD1; cdr3_aa: CASSPHRGPNEKLFF; cdr3_nt: TGTGCCAGCAGTCCTCACAGGGGACCTAATGAAAAACTGTTTTTT
clone_size: few; v_call: TRBV9; j_call: TRBJ1-4; d_call: -; cdr3_aa: CASSASGNPNEKLFF; cdr3_nt: TGTGCCAGCAGCGCGTCAGGGAATCCTAATGAAAAACTGTTTTTT
clone_size: -; v_call: TRBV29-1; j_call: TRBJ1-3; d_call: -; cdr3_aa: CSVGGDPSSGNTIYF; cdr3_nt: TGCAGCGTTGGGGGGGACCCGAGCTCTGGAAACACCATATATTTT
clone_size: few; v_call: TRBV10-3; j_call: TRBJ1-2; d_call: -; cdr3_aa: CAISEWEEVTRLNYGYTF; cdr3_nt: TGTGCCATCAGTGAGTGGGAGGAGGTGACCCGACTTAACTATGGCTACACCTTC
clone_size: once; v_call: TRBV5-4; j_call: TRBJ2-5; d_call: TRBD2; cdr3_aa: CASSLLAGAVQETQYF; cdr3_nt: TGTGCCAGCAGCTTACTAGCGGGGGCCGTCCAAGAGACCCAGTACTTC
clone_size: -; v_call: TRBV13; j_call: TRBJ2-2; d_call: TRBD2; cdr3_aa: CASSPSGGAFTGELFF; cdr3_nt: TGTGCCAGCAGCCCCAGCGGGGGGGCCTTCACCGGGGAGCTGTTTTTT
clone_size: -; v_call: TRBV25-1; j_call: TRBJ2-1; d_call: -; cdr3_aa: CASSVTRNEQFF; cdr3_nt: TGTGCCAGCAGTGTTACTAGAAATGAGCAGTTCTTC
clone_size: -; v_call: TRBV7-3; j_call: TRBJ2-7; d_call: TRBD1; cdr3_aa: CALDRDEQYF; cdr3_nt: TGTGCCCTGGACAGGGACGAGCAGTACTTC
clone_size: few; v_call: TRBV27; j_call: TRBJ1-6; d_call: TRBD1; cdr3_aa: CASSERNRGYNSPLHF; cdr3_nt: TGTGCCAGCAGTGAGCGGAACAGGGGGTATAATTCACCCCTCCACTTT